This is a list of T cell receptor beta chains from one sample in a study of blood T cell repertoires in COVID-19. The data were produced by immunoSEQ multiplex PCR, yet TCRdb's version contains in-frame clones alone and is incomplete. This table has over 45,000 clones, over 85% appearing once. Source material: peripheral blood. The origin of the receptors is a woman older than 75 with acute or convalescent COVID-19. CDR3s include the opening cysteine and the closing phenylalanine or tryptophan. The D gene is left open where the match is weak. Rows may omit the clone size; those that give it use once, few, many or a size class.

clone_size: few; d_call: TRBD1; v_call: TRBV18; j_call: TRBJ2-5; cdr3_nt: TGTGCCAGCTCACCCTACCCCACGACAGGGGGCCAAGAGACCCAGTACTTC; cdr3_aa: CASSPYPTTGGQETQYF
clone_size: NA; d_call: NA; v_call: TRBV27; j_call: TRBJ1-5; cdr3_nt: TGTGCCAGCAGTCCCCCGGCAGGGTTGTGCAATCAGCCCCAGCATTTT; cdr3_aa: CASSPPAGLCNQPQHF
clone_size: once; d_call: TRBD1; v_call: TRBV15; j_call: TRBJ1-2; cdr3_nt: TGTGCCACCAGCAGCTGGGACAGGGGAAGTTATGGCTACACCTTC; cdr3_aa: CATSSWDRGSYGYTF
clone_size: NA; d_call: NA; v_call: TRBV11-2; j_call: TRBJ1-3; cdr3_nt: TGTGCCAGCAGCTTAGATCGGGTGGGAAACACCATATATTTT; cdr3_aa: CASSLDRVGNTIYF
clone_size: NA; d_call: NA; v_call: TRBV2; j_call: TRBJ2-2; cdr3_nt: TGTGCCAGCAATAACAGGAACACCGGGGAGCTGTTTTTT; cdr3_aa: CASNNRNTGELFF
clone_size: once; d_call: TRBD1; v_call: TRBV28; j_call: TRBJ1-5; cdr3_nt: TGTGCCAGCAGTGGGGGACAGGGAAGAAATCAGCCCCAGCATTTT; cdr3_aa: CASSGGQGRNQPQHF
clone_size: NA; d_call: TRBD2; v_call: TRBV7-2; j_call: TRBJ2-7; cdr3_nt: TGTGCCAGCAGCTCTAGGCGGGGGGGCACCTACGAGCAGTACTTC; cdr3_aa: CASSSRRGGTYEQYF
clone_size: NA; d_call: TRBD2; v_call: TRBV6-1; j_call: TRBJ2-7; cdr3_nt: TGTGCCAGCAGTGATCTCGGCGGGGGGGCAATCTACGAGCAGTACTTC; cdr3_aa: CASSDLGGGAIYEQYF
clone_size: NA; d_call: NA; v_call: TRBV6-6; j_call: TRBJ1-5; cdr3_nt: TGTGCCAGCAGCCCCCCGGGGGGGGATCAGCCCCAGCATTTT; cdr3_aa: CASSPPGGDQPQHF
clone_size: NA; d_call: NA; v_call: TRBV7-2; j_call: TRBJ2-3; cdr3_nt: TGTGCCAGCAGCTTAGTGGTAGCGCAGGTTGGAGATACGCAGTATTTT; cdr3_aa: CASSLVVAQVGDTQYF
clone_size: NA; d_call: NA; v_call: TRBV12-3/TRBV12-4; j_call: TRBJ2-3; cdr3_nt: TGTGCCAGCACCCCGGACACGGAGGATACGCAGTATTTT; cdr3_aa: CASTPDTEDTQYF
clone_size: NA; d_call: NA; v_call: TRBV19; j_call: TRBJ2-3; cdr3_nt: TGTGCCAGTAGTATATGGGGGGGGGCTGAGTATTTT; cdr3_aa: CASSIWGGAEYF
clone_size: once; d_call: TRBD2; v_call: TRBV6-2/TRBV6-3; j_call: TRBJ2-5; cdr3_nt: TGTGCCAGCAGTCGCCCCCAGCGGGGGGGACAAGAGACCCAGTACTTC; cdr3_aa: CASSRPQRGGQETQYF
clone_size: once; d_call: NA; v_call: TRBV2; j_call: TRBJ2-2; cdr3_nt: TGTGCCAGCAGTGATCGACGGACTCCCAACGGGGAGCTGTTTTTT; cdr3_aa: CASSDRRTPNGELFF
clone_size: NA; d_call: NA; v_call: TRBV5-1; j_call: TRBJ2-1; cdr3_nt: TGCGCCAGCAGCTTGGACAGGGTCTCAATCAATGAGCAGTTCTTC; cdr3_aa: CASSLDRVSINEQFF
clone_size: NA; d_call: NA; v_call: TRBV19; j_call: TRBJ2-7; cdr3_nt: TGTGCCAGTAGTAGGTCGCCGGACGAGCAGTACTTC; cdr3_aa: CASSRSPDEQYF
clone_size: NA; d_call: NA; v_call: TRBV30; j_call: TRBJ2-2; cdr3_nt: TGTGCCTGGAGAGTTCCGGACTTAGACACCGGGGAGCTGTTTTTT; cdr3_aa: CAWRVPDLDTGELFF
clone_size: NA; d_call: NA; v_call: TRBV6-5; j_call: TRBJ1-1; cdr3_nt: TGTGCCAGCAGTTCAGGGGTTCCTCCGAGGGACACTGAAGCTTTCTTT; cdr3_aa: CASSSGVPPRDTEAFF
clone_size: NA; d_call: NA; v_call: TRBV2; j_call: TRBJ1-1; cdr3_nt: TGTGCCAGCAGTGTACAGGGTAACACTGAAGCTTTCTTT; cdr3_aa: CASSVQGNTEAFF
clone_size: NA; d_call: TRBD1; v_call: TRBV27; j_call: TRBJ2-5; cdr3_nt: TGTGCCAGCAGTCCGACCTCCGGGACAGGGAGGGAGACCCAGTACTTC; cdr3_aa: CASSPTSGTGRETQYF
clone_size: NA; d_call: NA; v_call: TRBV21-1; j_call: TRBJ2-3; cdr3_nt: TGTGCCAGCAGCAAGGCTAGGTCTGGGACTAGGCAGTATTTT; cdr3_aa: CASSKARSGTRQYF
clone_size: few; d_call: TRBD2; v_call: TRBV11-3; j_call: TRBJ2-2; cdr3_nt: TGTGCCAGCGGGAGGGGAGGTACCGGGGAGCTGTTTTTT; cdr3_aa: CASGRGGTGELFF
clone_size: NA; d_call: NA; v_call: TRBV6-5; j_call: TRBJ1-2; cdr3_nt: TGTGCCAGCAGTTACTCGGCGGCGGGACTTAGGCATGGCTACACCTTC; cdr3_aa: CASSYSAAGLRHGYTF
clone_size: NA; d_call: TRBD2; v_call: TRBV18; j_call: TRBJ2-2; cdr3_nt: TGTGCCAGCTCACCGCTAGCGGGGGGGCTGAACACCGGGGAGCTGTTTTTT; cdr3_aa: CASSPLAGGLNTGELFF
clone_size: NA; d_call: NA; v_call: TRBV21-1; j_call: TRBJ2-7; cdr3_nt: TGTGCCAGCAGTCTCTACCGGGACTGGGGCGACGAAGGGGACTACGAGCAGTACTTC; cdr3_aa: CASSLYRDWGDEGDYEQYF
clone_size: NA; d_call: NA; v_call: TRBV6-2/TRBV6-3; j_call: TRBJ1-1; cdr3_nt: TGTGCCAGCAGTTTCAGGGGAAGGGGAACTGAAGCTTTCTTT; cdr3_aa: CASSFRGRGTEAFF
clone_size: NA; d_call: TRBD2; v_call: TRBV7-9; j_call: TRBJ2-5; cdr3_nt: TGTGCCAGCAGCGGGCGGGGGGGACTCCAAGAGACCCAGTACTTC; cdr3_aa: CASSGRGGLQETQYF
clone_size: NA; d_call: NA; v_call: TRBV9; j_call: TRBJ1-3; cdr3_nt: TGTGCCAGCAGCCCGTCTCCTACTCCTTCTGGAAACACCATATATTTT; cdr3_aa: CASSPSPTPSGNTIYF
clone_size: NA; d_call: NA; v_call: TRBV28; j_call: TRBJ1-2; cdr3_nt: TGTGCCAGCAGTTTTGCGCATCATGGCTACACCTTC; cdr3_aa: CASSFAHHGYTF
clone_size: NA; d_call: TRBD2; v_call: TRBV7-2; j_call: TRBJ2-4; cdr3_nt: TGTGCCAGCAGCGCGGGACTAGCCAGAAACATTCAGTACTTC; cdr3_aa: CASSAGLARNIQYF
clone_size: NA; d_call: TRBD2; v_call: TRBV19; j_call: TRBJ2-5; cdr3_nt: TGTGCCAGTAGTATTGGGCTAGCGGGGGCTAAAGAAGAGACCCAGTACTTC; cdr3_aa: CASSIGLAGAKEETQYF
clone_size: NA; d_call: TRBD1; v_call: TRBV10-3; j_call: TRBJ1-4; cdr3_nt: TGTGCCATCAGTGGTCAAGGACAGGGAAATGAAAAACTGTTTTTT; cdr3_aa: CAISGQGQGNEKLFF
clone_size: NA; d_call: TRBD1; v_call: TRBV18; j_call: TRBJ1-4; cdr3_nt: TGTGCCAGCTCAGAGGACAGGACTAATGAAAAACTGTTTTTT; cdr3_aa: CASSEDRTNEKLFF
clone_size: few; d_call: NA; v_call: TRBV6-4; j_call: TRBJ2-3; cdr3_nt: TGTGCCAGCAGTGACCACGCGGGTAGTACAGATACGCAGTATTTT; cdr3_aa: CASSDHAGSTDTQYF
clone_size: once; d_call: NA; v_call: TRBV12-3/TRBV12-4; j_call: TRBJ1-2; cdr3_nt: TGTGCCAGCAGCCTCGGAGGAACCTATGGCTACACCTTC; cdr3_aa: CASSLGGTYGYTF
clone_size: NA; d_call: NA; v_call: TRBV19; j_call: TRBJ1-1; cdr3_nt: TGTGCCAGCCGCGGATTTGAAGCTTTCTTT; cdr3_aa: CASRGFEAFF